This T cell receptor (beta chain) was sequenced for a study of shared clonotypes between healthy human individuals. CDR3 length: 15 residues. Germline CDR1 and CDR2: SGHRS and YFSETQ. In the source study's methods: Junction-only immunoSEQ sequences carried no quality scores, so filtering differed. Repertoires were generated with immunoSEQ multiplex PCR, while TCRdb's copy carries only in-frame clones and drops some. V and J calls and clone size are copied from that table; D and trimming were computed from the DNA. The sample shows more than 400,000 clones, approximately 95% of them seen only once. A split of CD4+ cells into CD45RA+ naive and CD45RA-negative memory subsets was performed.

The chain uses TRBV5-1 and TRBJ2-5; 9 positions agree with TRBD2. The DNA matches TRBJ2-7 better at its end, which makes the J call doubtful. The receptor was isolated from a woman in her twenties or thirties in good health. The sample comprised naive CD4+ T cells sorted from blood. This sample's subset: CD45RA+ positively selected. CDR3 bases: TGCGCCAGCAGCACCGGACTAGCGTTCCCCTACGAGCAGTACTTC. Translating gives CASSTGLAFPYEQYF.